This T cell receptor beta chain was captured by sequencing in a study of Ad26.COV2.S vaccination and SARS-CoV-2 variants. Study-level points and caveats: Vaccinees showed greater spike-specific TCR breadth than placebo recipients. Recipients of either vaccine or placebo displayed similar breadth of non-spike TCRs.

Germline trimming cut 7 bases from V and 0 bases from J; bases unmatched to any gene: 14. The CDR3 is 16 amino acids. The germline V gene encodes CDR1 DFQATT and CDR2 SNEGSKA (reference sequence). Clones were sequenced by immunoSEQ multiplex PCR, and TCRdb holds only the in-frame ones, with some missing. The sample includes more than 85,000 clones, about three quarters of them seen just once. As to this clone: Its matching antigen is unknown.

J is TRBJ2-7 and V is TRBV20-1; 8 bases map to TRBD1. Sample: peripheral blood, taken after recovery from COVID-19. The TCR sequence derives from a human donor who had recovered from COVID-19. CDR3: CSVSNPGGQGSYEQYF. DNA for the CDR3: TGCAGTGTTAGTAATCCTGGTGGACAGGGCTCCTACGAGCAGTACTTC.